This T cell receptor (beta chain) was sequenced in a study of prognosis after radiotherapy for stage I lung cancer. On the study more broadly: After radiotherapy, some 16 showed no significant progression while a few developed distant metastases (median around seven months).

The V segment lost 0 bases and the J segment 5 bases; nucleotides outside the gene matches: 2. CDR1 and CDR2 (germline): DFQATT, SNEGSKA (reference sequence). The CDR3 spans 13 residues. CDR3 of TCR beta was amplified from genomic DNA via a two-round multiplex PCR. It was primers specific to each TRBV and TRBJ gene that first-round PCR used. MiXCR was run by TCRdb on the multiplex PCR reads, yielding one entry per CDR3 protein. The sample has about 14,000 distinct CDR3 sequences, around 50% seen once. The sequencing used PBMCs, collected before or after stereotactic body radiation therapy (not recorded which). The genes are TRBV20-1 and TRBJ2-7; TRBD2 matches at 9 bases. The TCR sequence derives from a donor at least 50 years old with non-small cell lung cancer. The DNA of the CDR3 is TGCAGTGCTAGAGATGGACTAGCGAACGAGCAGTACTTC. It translates to CSARDGLANEQYF.